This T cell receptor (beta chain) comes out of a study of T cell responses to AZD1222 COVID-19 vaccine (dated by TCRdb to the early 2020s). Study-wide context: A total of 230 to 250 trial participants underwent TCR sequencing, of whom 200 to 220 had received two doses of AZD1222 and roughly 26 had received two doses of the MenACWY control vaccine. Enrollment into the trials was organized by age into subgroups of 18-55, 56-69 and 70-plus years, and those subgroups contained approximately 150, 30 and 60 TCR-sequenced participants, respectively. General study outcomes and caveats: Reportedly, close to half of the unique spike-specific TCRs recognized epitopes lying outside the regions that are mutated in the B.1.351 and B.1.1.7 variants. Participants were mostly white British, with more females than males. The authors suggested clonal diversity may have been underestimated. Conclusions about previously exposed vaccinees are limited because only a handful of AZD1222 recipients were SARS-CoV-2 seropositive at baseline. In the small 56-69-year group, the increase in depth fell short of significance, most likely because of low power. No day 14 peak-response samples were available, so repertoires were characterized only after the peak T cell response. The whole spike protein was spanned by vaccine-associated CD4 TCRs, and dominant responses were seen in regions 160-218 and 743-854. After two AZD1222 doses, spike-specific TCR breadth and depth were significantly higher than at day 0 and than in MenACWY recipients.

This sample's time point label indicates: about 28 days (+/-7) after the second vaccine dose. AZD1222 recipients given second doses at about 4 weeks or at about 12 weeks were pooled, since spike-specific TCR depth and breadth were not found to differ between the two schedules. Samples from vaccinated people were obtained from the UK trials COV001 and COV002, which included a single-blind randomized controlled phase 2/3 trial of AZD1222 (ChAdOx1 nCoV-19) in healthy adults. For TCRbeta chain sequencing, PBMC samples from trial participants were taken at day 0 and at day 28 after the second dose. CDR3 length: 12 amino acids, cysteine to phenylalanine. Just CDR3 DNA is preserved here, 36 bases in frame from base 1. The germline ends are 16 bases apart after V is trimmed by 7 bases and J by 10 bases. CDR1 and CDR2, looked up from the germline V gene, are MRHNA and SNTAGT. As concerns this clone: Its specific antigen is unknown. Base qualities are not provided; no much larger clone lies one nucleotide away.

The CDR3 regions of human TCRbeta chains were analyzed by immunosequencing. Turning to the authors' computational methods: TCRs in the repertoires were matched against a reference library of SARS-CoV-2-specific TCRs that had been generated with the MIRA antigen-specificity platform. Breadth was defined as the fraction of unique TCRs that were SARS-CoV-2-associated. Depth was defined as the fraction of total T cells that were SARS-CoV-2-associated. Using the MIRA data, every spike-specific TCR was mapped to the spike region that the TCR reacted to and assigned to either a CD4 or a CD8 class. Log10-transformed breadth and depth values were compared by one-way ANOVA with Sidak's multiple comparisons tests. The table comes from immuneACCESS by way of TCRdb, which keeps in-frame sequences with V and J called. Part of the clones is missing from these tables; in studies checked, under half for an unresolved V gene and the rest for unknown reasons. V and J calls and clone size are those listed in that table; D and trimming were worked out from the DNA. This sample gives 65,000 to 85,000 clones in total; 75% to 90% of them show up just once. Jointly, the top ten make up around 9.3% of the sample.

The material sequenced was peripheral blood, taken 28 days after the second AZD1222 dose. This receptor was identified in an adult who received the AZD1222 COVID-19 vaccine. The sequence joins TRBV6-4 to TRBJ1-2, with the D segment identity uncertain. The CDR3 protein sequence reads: CASIFSNRFYTF. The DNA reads TGTGCCAGCATCTTCTCAAATCGGTTCTACACCTTC.